Each of the 10 T cell receptor beta chains below was sequenced from the same sample in a study of cytomegalovirus exposure and HLA in healthy donors. The PCR contained 60 Vbeta and 13 Jbeta primers. Clones were read by immunoSEQ multiplex PCR, and TCRdb kept only the in-frame ones, dropping some. The top ten hold about 4% of the sample, which has about 300,000 clones, just over 85% seen once. The specimen was PBMCs. The receptors were gathered from a man aged 40-49 years in good health and CMV-seropositive.

As concerns this clone: One end of the junction varies from germline; a read error may be responsible. The chain links TRBV7-9 to TRBJ2-2; D ambiguous. CDR3 size: 12 residues. The germline gives CDR1 SEHNR, CDR2 FQNEAQ (reference sequence). The chain's CDR3 is CSSSLASGELFF. The CDR3 bases are TGTTCCAGCAGCTTAGCCTCCGGGGAGCTGTTTTTT.

This chain connects TRBV29-1 to TRBJ2-7, with D possibly matching TRBD2 (6 bases). Germline V gene data show CDR1 as SQVTM and CDR2 as ANQGSEA. The CDR3 spans 12 residues. Trimming pared 8 bases from V and 1 base from J, leaving 12 bases between. The CDR3 sequence: CSSRDSSYEQYF. The CDR3 bases are TGCAGCTCGCGGGACTCTTCCTACGAGCAGTACTTC.

The chain links TRBV2 to TRBJ2-7; 11 nucleotides align to TRBD1. Unmatched junction bases numbered 16, after V lost 2 bases and J lost 7 bases. The length of the CDR3 is 18 residues. In germline, CDR1 is SNHLY, CDR2 FYNNEI. The chain's CDR3 is CASSETPGQGAGGVEQYF. As DNA, the CDR3 is TGTGCCAGCAGTGAAACCCCCGGACAGGGGGCTGGAGGAGTGGAGCAGTACTTC.

The chain has TRBV12-5 and TRBJ2-1, with D tentatively TRBD1 (6 bases). Germline V gene lookup returns CDR1 LGHNT and CDR2 FRNRAP. V shed 3 bases and J shed 2 bases, with 11 bases lying between them. The CDR3 loop spans 15 amino acids. CDR3 DNA: TGTGCTAGTGGTTTAGGGGGTAGGACCTACAATGAGCAGTTCTTC. It translates to CASGLGGRTYNEQFF.

The V gene is TRBV4-1, the J gene TRBJ2-3, with 8 positions matching TRBD1. The CDR3 length is 17 residues. Germline CDR1 and CDR2: MGHRA and YSYEKL. J lost 0 bases, V lost 4 bases, and 9 bases had no gene match. CDR3 sequence (DNA): TGCGCCAGCAGCCGCCGACTCCGGGACAGGAGCACAGATACGCAGTATTTT. Translating it yields CASSRRLRDRSTDTQYF.

The CDR3 protein is CASSLGRAGHQPQHF. The CDR3 nucleotides are TGTGCCAGCAGTTTAGGCAGGGCCGGACATCAGCCCCAGCATTTT. The chain links TRBV28 to TRBJ1-5, with D tentatively TRBD1 (5 bases). The CDR3 consists of 15 residues. The V and J ends lost 2 bases and 5 bases respectively, with 13 bases between them. Germline CDR1 and CDR2: MDHEN and SYDVKM. The whole variable domain, remainder taken from reference TRBV28 and TRBJ1-5, is DVKVTQSSRYLVKRTGEKVFLECVQDMDHENMFWYRQDPGLGLRLIYFSYDVKMKEKGDIPEGYSVSREKKERFSLILESASTNQTSMYLCASSLGRAGHQPQHFGDGTRLSIL.

This clone appeared a few times. CDR3 loop: CASSQDSRWTQYF. For the CDR3, the DNA is TGCGCCAGCAGCCAAGATAGCCGATGGACCCAGTACTTC. This chain connects TRBV4-3 to TRBJ2-5; no firm D call. Germline CDR1 LGHNA, CDR2 YSLEER. The CDR3 totals 13 residues. The V gene lost 0 bases and the J gene lost 7 bases, with 9 bases spanning the gap.

This clone has just one count. The CDR3 DNA sequence: TGTGCCAGCAGAGTTTGGGGACAGGGCAACGAAAAACTGTTTTTT. Amino acids: CASRVWGQGNEKLFF. This rearrangement joins TRBV5-8 to TRBJ1-4; 9 bases map to TRBD1. The germline gives CDR1 SGHTS, CDR2 YDEGEE. There are 15 residues in the CDR3. J lost 8 bases, V lost 5 bases, and 10 bases had no gene match.

The count of this clone is one. The rearrangement joins TRBV28 to TRBJ2-1; TRBD1 agrees at 8 bases. The CDR3 loop spans 15 amino acids. The V and J ends lost 5 bases and 2 bases, in that order; junction bases with no gene match: 5. The germline gives CDR1 MDHEN, CDR2 SYDVKM. The CDR3 DNA is TGTGCCAGCAGTATACAGGGGGTCCCCTACAATGAGCAGTTCTTC. It encodes CASSIQGVPYNEQFF.

The gene calls are TRBV27 and TRBJ2-1, with D hard to call. V lost 7 bases and J lost 0, with 13 bases in between. The germline gives CDR1 MNHEY, CDR2 SMNVEV (reference sequence). This CDR3 contains 15 residues. CDR3 in DNA: TGTGCCAGCATTCTGTTCCTAAGCTCCTACAATGAGCAGTTCTTC. It encodes CASILFLSSYNEQFF.